The entry below gives a single TCR beta chain sequence along with its context. Its antigen is currently unknown. The sample comes from a study of PD-1 blockade in classical Hodgkin lymphoma. At the level of the study: Intravenous delivery of nivolumab at 3 mg/kg to patients occurred every 2 weeks. Broader study findings: Nivolumab starters within 1 year of ASCT were excluded. Nothing has yet pinned down what causes the repertoire differences, possibly disease activity or prior therapy.

Germline V gives CDR1 LNHDA, CDR2 SQIVND (reference sequence). The CDR3 runs to 14 residues. V lost 5 bases to trimming and J lost 6 bases, with 14 bases between them. Every patient relapsed after autologous stem cell transplantation, and brentuximab vedotin exposure varied. Sequenced by immunoSEQ multiplex PCR; TCRdb stores in-frame clones only, minus some. The table includes some 64,000 clones, 88% detected once. The chain links TRBV19 to TRBJ2-1; TRBD1 or TRBD2 may be the D gene (6 bases each). The TCR sequence derives from a human donor with classical Hodgkin lymphoma. This specimen was peripheral blood mononuclear cells (PBMCs), taken at baseline. The CDR3 sequence is CASSFLGGGNEQFF. The CDR3 DNA reads TGTGCCAGTAGTTTCCTAGGAGGGGGCAATGAGCAGTTCTTC.